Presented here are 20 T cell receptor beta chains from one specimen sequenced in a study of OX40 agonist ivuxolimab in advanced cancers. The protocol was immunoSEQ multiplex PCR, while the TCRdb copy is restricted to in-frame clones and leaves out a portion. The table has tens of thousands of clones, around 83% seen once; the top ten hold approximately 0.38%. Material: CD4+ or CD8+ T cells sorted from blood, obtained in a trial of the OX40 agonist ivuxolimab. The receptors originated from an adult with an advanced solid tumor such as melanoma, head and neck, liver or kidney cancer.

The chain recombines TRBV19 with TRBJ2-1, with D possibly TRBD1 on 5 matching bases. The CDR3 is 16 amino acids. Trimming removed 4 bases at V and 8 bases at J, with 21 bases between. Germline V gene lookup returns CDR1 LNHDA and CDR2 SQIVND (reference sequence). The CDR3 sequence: CASSSQVTGLGDEQFF. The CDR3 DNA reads TGTGCCAGTAGTAGCCAGGTCACGGGCCTAGGGGATGAGCAGTTCTTC.

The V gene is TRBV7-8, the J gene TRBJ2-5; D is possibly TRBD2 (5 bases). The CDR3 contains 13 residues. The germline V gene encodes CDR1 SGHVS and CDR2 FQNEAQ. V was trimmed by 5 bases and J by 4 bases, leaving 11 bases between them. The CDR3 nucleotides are TGTGCCAGCAGCGATCAGCGGACAGAGACCCAGTACTTC. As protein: CASSDQRTETQYF.

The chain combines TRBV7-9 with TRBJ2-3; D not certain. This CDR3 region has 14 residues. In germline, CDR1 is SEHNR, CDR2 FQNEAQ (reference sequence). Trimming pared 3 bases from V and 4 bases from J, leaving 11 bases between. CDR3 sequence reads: CASSFLGFADTQYF. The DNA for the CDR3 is TGTGCCAGCAGCTTTTTAGGATTTGCAGATACGCAGTATTTT.

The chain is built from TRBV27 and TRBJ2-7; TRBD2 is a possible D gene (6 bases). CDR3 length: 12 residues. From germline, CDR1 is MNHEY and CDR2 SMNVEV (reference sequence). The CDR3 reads CASSDLRGVLNV. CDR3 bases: TGTGCCAGCAGTGACCTACGCGGGGTATTGAACGTC.

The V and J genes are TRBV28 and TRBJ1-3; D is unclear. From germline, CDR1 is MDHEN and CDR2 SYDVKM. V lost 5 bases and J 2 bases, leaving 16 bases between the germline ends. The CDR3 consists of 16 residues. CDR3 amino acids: CASSPPGRAPGNTIYF. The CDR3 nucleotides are TGTGCCAGCAGTCCGCCGGGCCGGGCCCCTGGAAACACCATATATTTT.

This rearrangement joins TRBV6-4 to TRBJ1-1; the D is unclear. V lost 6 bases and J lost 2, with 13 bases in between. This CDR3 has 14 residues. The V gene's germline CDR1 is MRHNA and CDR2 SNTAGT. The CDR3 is CASRDTSINTEAFF. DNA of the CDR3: TGTGCCAGCAGAGACACCTCGATAAACACTGAAGCTTTCTTT.

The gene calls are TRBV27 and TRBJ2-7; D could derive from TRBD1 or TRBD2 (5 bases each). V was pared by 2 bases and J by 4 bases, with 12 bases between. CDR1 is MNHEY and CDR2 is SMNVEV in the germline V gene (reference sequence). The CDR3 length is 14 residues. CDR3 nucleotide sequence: TGTGCCAGCAGTTTAGTCGGGACGAGGTACGAGCAGTACTTC. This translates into CASSLVGTRYEQYF.

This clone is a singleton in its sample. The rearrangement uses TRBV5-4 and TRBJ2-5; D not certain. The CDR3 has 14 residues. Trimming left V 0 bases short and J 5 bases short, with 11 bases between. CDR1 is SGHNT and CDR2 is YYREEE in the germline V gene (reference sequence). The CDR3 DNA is TGTGCCAGCAGCTTGGGACACCTTCGGGAGACCCAGTACTTC. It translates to CASSLGHLRETQYF.

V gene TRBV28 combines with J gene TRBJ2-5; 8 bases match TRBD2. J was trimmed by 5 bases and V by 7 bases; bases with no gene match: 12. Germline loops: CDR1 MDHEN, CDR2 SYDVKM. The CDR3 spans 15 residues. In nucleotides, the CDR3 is TGTGCCAGCAACCCGGGGGGGGAGGGTGCGGAGACCCAGTACTTC. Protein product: CASNPGGEGAETQYF.

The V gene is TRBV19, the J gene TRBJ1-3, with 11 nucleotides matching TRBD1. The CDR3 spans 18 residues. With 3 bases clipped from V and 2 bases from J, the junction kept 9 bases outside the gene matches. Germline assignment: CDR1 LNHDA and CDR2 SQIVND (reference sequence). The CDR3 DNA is TGTGCCAGTAGTATTTTGGACAGGGGGCGTTCAGCTGGAAACACCATATATTTT. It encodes CASSILDRGRSAGNTIYF. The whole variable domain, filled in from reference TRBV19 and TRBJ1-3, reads DGGITQSPKYLFRKEGQNVTLSCEQNLNHDAMYWYRQDPGQGLRLIYYSQIVNDFQKGDIAEGYSVSREKKESFPLTVTSAQKNPTAFYLCASSILDRGRSAGNTIYFGEGSWLTVV.

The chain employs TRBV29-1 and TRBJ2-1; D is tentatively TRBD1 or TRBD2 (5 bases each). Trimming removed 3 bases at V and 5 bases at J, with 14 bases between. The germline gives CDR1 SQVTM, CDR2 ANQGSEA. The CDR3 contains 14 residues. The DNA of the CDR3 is TGCAGCGTTGACCTGGGACGAGGAAACAATGAGCAGTTCTTC. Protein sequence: CSVDLGRGNNEQFF.

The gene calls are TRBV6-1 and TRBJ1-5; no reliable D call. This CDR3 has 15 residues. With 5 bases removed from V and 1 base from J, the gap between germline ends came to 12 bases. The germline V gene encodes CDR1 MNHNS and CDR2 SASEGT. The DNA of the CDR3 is TGTGCCAGCAGTCAAGGCTCCGGGAGCAATCAGCCCCAGCATTTT. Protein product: CASSQGSGSNQPQHF.

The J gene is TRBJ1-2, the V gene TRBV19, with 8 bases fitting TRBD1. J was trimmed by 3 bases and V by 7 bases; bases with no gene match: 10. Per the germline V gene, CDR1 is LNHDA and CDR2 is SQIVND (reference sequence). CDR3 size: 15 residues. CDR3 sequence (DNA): TGTGCCAGTAATGAATGGACAGGGAGTTACTATGGCTACACCTTC. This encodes CASNEWTGSYYGYTF.

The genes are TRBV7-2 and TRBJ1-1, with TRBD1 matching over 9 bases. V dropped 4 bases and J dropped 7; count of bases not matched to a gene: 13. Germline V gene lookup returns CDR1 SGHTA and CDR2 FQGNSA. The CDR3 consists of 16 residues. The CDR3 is CASSSQRTGVLVEAFF. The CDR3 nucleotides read TGTGCCAGCAGCTCCCAAAGGACAGGGGTATTGGTTGAAGCTTTCTTT.

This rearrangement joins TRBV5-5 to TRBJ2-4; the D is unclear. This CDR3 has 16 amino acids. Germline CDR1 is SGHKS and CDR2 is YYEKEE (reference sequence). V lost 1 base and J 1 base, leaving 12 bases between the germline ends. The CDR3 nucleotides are TGTGCCAGCAGCTTGACTCTGATTGGGGCCAAAAACATTCAGTACTTC. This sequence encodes CASSLTLIGAKNIQYF. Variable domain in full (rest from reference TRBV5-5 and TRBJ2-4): DAGVTQSPTHLIKTRGQQVTLRCSPISGHKSVSWYQQVLGQGPQFIFQYYEKEERGRGNFPDRFSARQFPNYSSELNVNALLLGDSALYLCASSLTLIGAKNIQYFGAGTRLSVL.

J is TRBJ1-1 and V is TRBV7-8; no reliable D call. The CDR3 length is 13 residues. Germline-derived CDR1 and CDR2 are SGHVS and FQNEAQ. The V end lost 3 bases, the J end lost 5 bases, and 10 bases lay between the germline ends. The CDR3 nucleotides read TGTGCCAGCAGCTTTAGCCCCGGGACTGAAGCTTTCTTT. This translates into CASSFSPGTEAFF.

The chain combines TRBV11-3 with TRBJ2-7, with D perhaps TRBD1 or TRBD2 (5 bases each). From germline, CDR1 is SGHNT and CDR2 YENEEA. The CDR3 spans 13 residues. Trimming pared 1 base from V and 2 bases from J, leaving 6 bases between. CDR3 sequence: CASSLAGPYEQYF. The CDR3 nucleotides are TGTGCCAGCAGCTTAGCGGGACCCTACGAGCAGTACTTC.

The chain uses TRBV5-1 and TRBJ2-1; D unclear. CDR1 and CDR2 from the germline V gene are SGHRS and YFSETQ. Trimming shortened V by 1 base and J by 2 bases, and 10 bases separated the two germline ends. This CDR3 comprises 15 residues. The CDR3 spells CASSLTSQTYNEQFF. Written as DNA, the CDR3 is TGCGCCAGCAGCTTGACGTCACAGACCTACAATGAGCAGTTCTTC.

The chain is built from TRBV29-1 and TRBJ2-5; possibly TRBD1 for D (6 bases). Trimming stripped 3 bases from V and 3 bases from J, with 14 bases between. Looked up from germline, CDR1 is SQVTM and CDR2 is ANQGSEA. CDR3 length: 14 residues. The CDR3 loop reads CSVETGHPKETQYF. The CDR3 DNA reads TGCAGCGTTGAGACAGGCCACCCCAAAGAGACCCAGTACTTC.

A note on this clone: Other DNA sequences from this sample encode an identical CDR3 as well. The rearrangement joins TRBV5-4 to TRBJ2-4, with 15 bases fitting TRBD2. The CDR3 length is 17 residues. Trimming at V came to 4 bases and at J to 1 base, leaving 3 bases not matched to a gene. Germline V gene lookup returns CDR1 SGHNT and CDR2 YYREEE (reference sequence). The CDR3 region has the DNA TGTGCCAGCAGCCCCGGACTAGCGGGGGGGGCCAAAAACATTCAGTACTTC. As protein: CASSPGLAGGAKNIQYF.